A single sample gave rise to the 10 T cell receptor beta chains below, sequenced in a study of cytotoxic CD8 clonotypes in ibrutinib-treated CLL. TCRdb keeps only in-frame clones here, not all; method: immunoSEQ multiplex PCR. This sample has approximately 340,000 clones, with roughly 70% found just once. Source: PBMCs, taken after 36 months of ibrutinib treatment. The receptors stem from a human donor with chronic lymphocytic leukemia.

The chain has TRBV9 and TRBJ2-1; perhaps TRBD2 as D (5 bases). The CDR3 consists of 16 residues. The V end was cut by 5 bases, the J end by 5 bases, with 20 bases between. Germline values: CDR1 SGDLS, CDR2 YYNGEE. CDR3 in DNA: TGTGCCAGCAGGGATCCGCGCGAGGGCCGGAACAATGAGCAGTTCTTC. It is translated as CASRDPREGRNNEQFF.

CDR3 DNA sequence: TGTGCCAGCAGTTGGGGAGCAGGAAGGGGTGAGCAGTTCTTC. It codes for CASSWGAGRGEQFF. The chain recombines TRBV27 with TRBJ2-1; D may be TRBD1 or TRBD2 (5 bases each). The CDR3 runs 14 residues. The germline V and J ends were trimmed by 4 bases and 9 bases, with 16 bases remaining between them. Germline V lookup: CDR1 MNHEY, CDR2 SMNVEV (reference sequence).

Only a few counts were recorded for this clone. The V call is TRBV15, the J call TRBJ1-2, with D uncertain. The CDR3 sequence is 17 residues long. Germline CDR1 LNHNV, CDR2 YYDKDF (reference sequence). Trimming took 0 bases from V and 5 from J, leaving 19 bases between them. CDR3 sequence (DNA): TGTGCCACCAGCAGAGATATAAAGGAGGGAAGAGAGTATGGCTACACCTTC. It specifies CATSRDIKEGREYGYTF.

This clone was detected a few times. The chain has TRBV11-2 and TRBJ2-7; TRBD1 matches at 9 bases. This CDR3 comprises 16 residues. V dropped 5 bases and J dropped 2; count of bases not matched to a gene: 10. Germline V gene sequence: CDR1 SGHAT, CDR2 FQNNGV. CDR3 in DNA: TGTGCCAGCAGCCCCCGGACCGGGACAGGGACCTACGAGCAGTACTTC. Translated: CASSPRTGTGTYEQYF.

This rearrangement joins TRBV19 to TRBJ2-7, with 8 positions matching TRBD1. V gave up 3 bases and J gave up 3 bases; unmatched junction bases: 10. The CDR3 length is 16 residues. Germline assignment: CDR1 LNHDA and CDR2 SQIVND (reference sequence). Written as DNA, the CDR3 is TGTGCCAGTAGTATCGGGCAGGGGGCTTTCAACTACGAGCAGTACTTC. This gives the protein CASSIGQGAFNYEQYF.

This clone was picked up a small number of times. V is TRBV7-6 and J is TRBJ2-7, with D unresolved. The length of the CDR3 is 14 residues. Per germline, CDR1 SGHVS and CDR2 FNYEAQ. V dropped 2 bases and J dropped 2 bases, with 10 bases sitting between them. The CDR3 nucleotides read TGTGCCAGCAGCTTAACGTGGACGGCCTACGAGCAGTACTTC. Translated: CASSLTWTAYEQYF.

There are a few counts of this clone. The chain links TRBV5-1 to TRBJ1-5; TRBD1 is a possible D gene (6 bases). CDR1 is SGHRS, CDR2 YFSETQ, per germline. This CDR3 contains 17 residues. V lost 3 bases and J 3 bases, leaving 19 bases between the germline ends. CDR3 coding DNA: TGCGCCAGCAGCTCGGGAATTAAGGACAGCTACAATCAGCCCCAGCATTTT. Its translation is CASSSGIKDSYNQPQHF.

V is TRBV9 and J is TRBJ2-2; D is tentatively TRBD1 or TRBD2 (5 bases each). V was pared by 0 bases and J by 4 bases, with 16 bases between. Germline CDR1 reads SGDLS; CDR2 reads YYNGEE. The CDR3 has 17 amino acids. The CDR3: CASSVVGHRGATGELFF. CDR3 nucleotide sequence: TGTGCCAGCAGCGTAGTGGGTCATCGAGGGGCCACCGGGGAGCTGTTTTTT.

This clone has a handful of counts. The chain is built from TRBV5-1 and TRBJ2-2, with 8 bases matching TRBD1. The CDR3 is made up of 17 amino acids. J lost 4 bases, V lost 4 bases, and 12 bases had no gene match. Germline CDR1 reads SGHRS; CDR2 reads YFSETQ. In nucleotides, the CDR3 is TGCGCCAGCAGCGAAACCGGGACAGGTCGTCTCACCGGGGAGCTGTTTTTT. Encoded protein: CASSETGTGRLTGELFF.

This CDR3 reads CASSPRQVTQYF. The CDR3 DNA reads as TGTGCCAGCTCACCACGACAGGTCACGCAGTATTTT. The chain joins TRBV18 to TRBJ2-3, with D possibly TRBD1 on 6 matching bases. Germline CDR1 KGHSH, CDR2 LQKENI. The CDR3 runs 12 residues. V was clipped by 1 base and J by 9 bases, with 8 bases between them.